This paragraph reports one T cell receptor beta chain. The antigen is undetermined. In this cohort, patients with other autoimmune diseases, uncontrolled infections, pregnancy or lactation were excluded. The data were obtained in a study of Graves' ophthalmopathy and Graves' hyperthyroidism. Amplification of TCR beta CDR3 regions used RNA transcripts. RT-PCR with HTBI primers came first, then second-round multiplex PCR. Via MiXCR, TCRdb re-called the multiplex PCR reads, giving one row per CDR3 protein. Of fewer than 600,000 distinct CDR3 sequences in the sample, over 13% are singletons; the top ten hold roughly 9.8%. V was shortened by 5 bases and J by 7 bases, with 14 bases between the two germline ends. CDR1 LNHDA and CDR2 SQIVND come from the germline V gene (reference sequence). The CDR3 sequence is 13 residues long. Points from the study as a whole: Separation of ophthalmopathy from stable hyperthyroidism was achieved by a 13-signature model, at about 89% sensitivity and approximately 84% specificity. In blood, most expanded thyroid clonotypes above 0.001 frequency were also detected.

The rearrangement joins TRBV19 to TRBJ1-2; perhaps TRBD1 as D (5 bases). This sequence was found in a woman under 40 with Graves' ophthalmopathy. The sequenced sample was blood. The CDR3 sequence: CASSPWGTSGYTF. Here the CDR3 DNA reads TGTGCCAGTAGTCCATGGGGGACTTCTGGCTACACCTTC.